The sequence of this TCR beta chain was determined in a study of shared T cell receptors in the human thymus. The CDR3 extends over 16 amino acids. Germline V gives CDR1 LNHDA, CDR2 SQIVND (reference sequence). V lost 4 bases, J lost 5 bases, and 10 bases stayed unmatched. This clone appeared once. Profiling relied on immunoSEQ multiplex PCR, and the TCRdb table lists in-frame clones only, not all of them. The sample lists some 720,000 clones; 88% were seen once. These data also formed part of another study, on human thymus T cells. That study adds: Resected material from corrective heart surgery provided the thymus tissue analysed. What appeared biased in thymic and blood repertoires was the usage of V and J genes.

The sequence derives from a boy in the first two years of life with a congenital heart defect. The material sequenced was thymocytes. The chain is built from TRBV19 and TRBJ1-1, with 10 bases lining up with TRBD1. CDR3 coding DNA: TGTGCCAGTAGTACCGGGACAGGGGCTTTAAGGACTGAAGCTTTCTTT. Its translation is CASSTGTGALRTEAFF.